Sequencing of this T cell receptor beta chain was carried out in a study of blood T cell repertoires in COVID-19. Study-wide context: The samples span acute and convalescent COVID-19 from the United States, Italy and Spain. Sources were T cells, B-cell-depleted T cells, or PBMCs; the material itself was cDNA or gDNA.

Authors' methods: Estimation of nucleated cell counts relied on the amplification of reference gene primers. Here immunoSEQ multiplex PCR was the method, and the copy in TCRdb shows in-frame clones only, minus some. V, J and clone size derive from that table, while D and trimming were established from the DNA sequence. The sample comprises about 230,000 clones, approximately 84% of which are singletons, and about 0.93% rests with the top ten. V shed 3 bases, J shed 0 bases, and the junction held 6 bases outside the gene matches. The CDR3 runs 17 residues. CDR1 and CDR2 from the germline V gene are KGHDR and SFDVKD.

The J gene is TRBJ1-3, the V gene TRBV24-1, with 8 nucleotides matching TRBD1. The sequence came from a man aged 40-50 years with acute or convalescent COVID-19. What was sequenced was peripheral blood. The CDR3 region has the DNA TGTGCCACCAGTGATCCTAGGACAGGGAACTCTGGAAACACCATATATTTT. It translates to CATSDPRTGNSGNTIYF.